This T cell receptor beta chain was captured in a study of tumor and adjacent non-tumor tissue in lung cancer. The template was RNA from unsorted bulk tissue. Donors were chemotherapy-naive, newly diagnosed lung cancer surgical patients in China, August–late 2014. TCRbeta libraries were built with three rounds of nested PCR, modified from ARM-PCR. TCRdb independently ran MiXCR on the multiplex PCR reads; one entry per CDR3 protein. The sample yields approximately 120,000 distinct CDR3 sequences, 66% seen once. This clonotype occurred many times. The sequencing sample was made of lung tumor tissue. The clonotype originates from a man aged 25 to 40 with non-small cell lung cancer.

The DNA for the CDR3 is TGCAGTGCTAGAGGGGAGACAGGGTATAATTCACCCCTCCACTTT. This encodes CSARGETGYNSPLHF. This chain connects TRBV20-1 to TRBJ1-6, with 7 bases fitting TRBD1. The CDR3 spans 15 residues. Trimming at V came to 1 base and at J to 4 bases, leaving 4 bases not matched to a gene. Germline assignment: CDR1 DFQATT and CDR2 SNEGSKA (reference sequence).